These 16 T cell receptor beta chains came from one sample sequenced in a study of response to subunit inactivated influenza vaccine. TCRdb recomputed calls from the RT-PCR reads with MiXCR, one row per CDR3 protein. Of 860,000 or so distinct CDR3 sequences detected, approximately 22% appear once; the ten largest clones hold 10%. The specimen was PBMCs from blood, collected 5 days after vaccination. The receptor set was obtained from a man aged 50 to 60 who received an inactivated influenza vaccine.

This clonotype was counted between two and nine times. The rearrangement uses TRBV4-3 and TRBJ2-3; D is unclear. The CDR3 loop spans 15 amino acids. V was trimmed by 3 bases and J by 1 base, leaving 11 bases between them. The germline gives CDR1 LGHNA, CDR2 YSLEER. The CDR3 spells CASSQDHTGTDTQYF. The CDR3 region has the DNA TGCGCCAGCAGCCAGGACCATACAGGCACAGATACGCAGTATTTT.

J is TRBJ2-1 and V is TRBV24-1; a possible D gene is TRBD2 (6 bases). V was shortened by 8 bases and J by 5 bases, with 15 bases between the two germline ends. The germline V gene has CDR1 KGHDR and CDR2 SFDVKD. The CDR3 runs 14 residues. The CDR3: CATMNGRRHNEQFF. CDR3 coding DNA: TGTGCCACCATGAACGGGAGACGACACAATGAGCAGTTCTTC.

This rearrangement joins TRBV6-1 to TRBJ2-7; D gene unclear. Germline loops: CDR1 MNHNS, CDR2 SASEGT. The CDR3 extends over 14 amino acids. V lost 6 bases to trimming and J lost 4 bases, with 16 bases between them. The CDR3 region is CASSLDGAFYEQYF. The CDR3 DNA reads as TGTGCCAGCAGCTTGGACGGAGCCTTTTACGAGCAGTACTTC.

The V call is TRBV29-1, the J call TRBJ2-5; no firm D call. Trimming stripped 4 bases from V and 4 bases from J, with 13 bases between. This CDR3 is built from 13 residues. CDR1 SQVTM and CDR2 ANQGSEA come from the germline V gene. This CDR3 is CSVADTLGETQYF. The CDR3 DNA reads TGCAGCGTTGCCGACACCTTGGGAGAGACCCAGTACTTC.

This chain uses TRBV6-5 with TRBJ1-3; D unclear. Trimming took 5 bases from V and 0 from J, leaving 11 bases between them. This CDR3 has 15 amino acids. Germline CDR1 is MNHEY and CDR2 is SVGAGI. The CDR3 region has the DNA TGTGCCAGCAGTGCTGCGAGTAGCTCTGGAAACACCATATATTTT. Translated, it gives CASSAASSSGNTIYF.

The chain links TRBV14 to TRBJ2-1; the match to TRBD1 covers 9 bases. Trimming cost V 3 bases and J 10 bases; bases outside gene matches: 4. The V gene's germline CDR1 is SGHDN and CDR2 FVKESK. The CDR3 totals 13 residues. As DNA, the CDR3 is TGTGCCAGCAGCCAGACAGGGGGGGACGAGCAGTTCTTC. This codes for CASSQTGGDEQFF.

Ten or more counts support this clonotype. J is TRBJ2-7 and V is TRBV2; D possibly matches TRBD1 or TRBD2 (5 bases each). The CDR3 length is 14 residues. Trimming stripped 2 bases from V and 0 bases from J, with 8 bases between. Germline V gene lookup returns CDR1 SNHLY and CDR2 FYNNEI. The CDR3 coding sequence is TGTGCCAGCAGTGAACCAGGGAGCTCCTACGAGCAGTACTTC. Amino acid sequence: CASSEPGSSYEQYF.

CDR3 loop: CASSIPRLAGGPTYNEQFF. The DNA of the CDR3 is TGTGCCAGCAGCATCCCTAGGCTAGCGGGAGGACCGACCTACAATGAGCAGTTCTTC. V is TRBV7-8 and J is TRBJ2-1, with 11 bases matching TRBD2. The germline V gene encodes CDR1 SGHVS and CDR2 FQNEAQ. This CDR3 has 19 amino acids. J gave up 2 bases and V 5 bases, and 14 bases lay outside the gene matches.

The V call is TRBV7-2, the J call TRBJ1-1, with D maybe TRBD1 (6 bases). V was trimmed by 2 bases and J by 2 bases, leaving 12 bases between them. This CDR3 region has 15 residues. Germline CDR1 and CDR2: SGHTA and FQGNSA. The CDR3 DNA reads as TGTGCCAGCAGCTTAAGGGACATAATTAACACTGAAGCTTTCTTT. This codes for CASSLRDIINTEAFF.

This clonotype turned up a few times. This sequence joins TRBV6-2 or TRBV6-3 and TRBJ2-7; perhaps TRBD1 as D (6 bases). The CDR3 has 15 amino acids. The germline CDR1 and CDR2 sequences are MNHEY and SVGEGT. Trimming removed 5 bases at V and 2 bases at J, with 16 bases between. The CDR3 nucleotides read TGTGCCAGCAGTACGCCCTACAGGGTCACCTACGAGCAGTACTTC. As protein: CASSTPYRVTYEQYF.

This clonotype was detected ten times or more. The chain uses TRBV28 and TRBJ2-3; D remains unclear. Trimming cost V 4 bases and J 6 bases, with 5 bases left between them. The germline CDR1 and CDR2 sequences are MDHEN and SYDVKM. This CDR3 spans 11 amino acids. CDR3 sequence: CASSSRDTQYF. CDR3 in DNA: TGTGCCAGCAGTTCCCGGGATACGCAGTATTTT.

This clonotype was counted only a few times. This chain links TRBV7-2 with TRBJ2-7; D possibly corresponds to TRBD2 (6 bases). CDR1 SGHTA and CDR2 FQGNSA come from the germline V gene. This CDR3 contains 14 residues. Deletions cut 5 bases from V and 3 bases from J, with 14 bases between. The CDR3 DNA reads TGTGCCAGCAGCCCGGTCATGGGGGGCTACGAGCAGTACTTC. This translates into CASSPVMGGYEQYF. Using reference TRBV7-2 and TRBJ2-7 for the parts outside the CDR3, the full variable domain is GAGVSQSPSNKVTEKGKDVELRCDPISGHTALYWYRQSLGQGLEFLIYFQGNSAPDKSGLPSDRFSAERTGGSVSTLTIQRTQQEDSAVYLCASSPVMGGYEQYFGPGTRLTVT.

The chain uses TRBV4-3 and TRBJ2-7; 7 bases map to TRBD1. The CDR3 is 16 residues long. Germline assignment: CDR1 LGHNA and CDR2 YSLEER. V lost 1 base to trimming and J lost 3 bases; unmatched junction nucleotides: 9. The CDR3 protein is CASSQVADRIFYEQYF. CDR3 nucleotides: TGCGCCAGCAGCCAAGTGGCGGACAGGATATTCTACGAGCAGTACTTC.

This clonotype was seen a few times. This rearrangement joins TRBV30 to TRBJ2-1; D possibly corresponds to TRBD2 (5 bases). Germline V CDR1 and CDR2: GTSNPN, SVGIG (reference sequence). The CDR3 runs to 15 residues. With 3 bases removed from V and 0 bases from J, the gap between germline ends came to 12 bases. As DNA, the CDR3 is TGTGCCTGGAGCCCACCGGGAAACTCCTACAATGAGCAGTTCTTC. Translated: CAWSPPGNSYNEQFF.

V is TRBV5-6 and J is TRBJ1-3, with 9 bases lining up with TRBD1. This CDR3 contains 16 residues. Germline-derived CDR1 and CDR2 are SGHDT and YYEEEE. The V segment lost 6 bases and the J segment 4 bases; nucleotides outside the gene matches: 11. For the CDR3, the DNA is TGTGCCAGCAAATCCGGGACAGGGCTTTTCGGAAACACCATATATTTT. This translates into CASKSGTGLFGNTIYF.

This clonotype was detected only a few times. The V and J genes are TRBV14 and TRBJ2-7; D gene uncertain. The CDR3 loop spans 14 amino acids. Trimming removed 1 base from V and 7 bases from J, with 14 bases in between. Germline loops: CDR1 SGHDN, CDR2 FVKESK. The CDR3 here is CASSQAETLGEQYF. CDR3 bases: TGTGCCAGCAGCCAAGCCGAGACGCTAGGGGAGCAGTACTTC.